The text below deals with one T cell receptor (beta chain). This record belongs to a study of T cells in Graves' hyperthyroidism and ophthalmopathy. Germline V gives CDR1 KGHDR, CDR2 SFDVKD. The junction had 8 bases not matched to a gene; V was cut back by 0 bases and J by 8 bases. The CDR3 is made up of 16 amino acids. Researchers amplified the TCR beta CDR3 regions from RNA transcripts. Initially, a first-round RT-PCR of the TCR CDR3 employed the HTBI primer set. TCRdb re-analysed the multiplex PCR reads in MiXCR, keeping a single row per CDR3 protein. The table has about 380,000 distinct CDR3 sequences, roughly 14% seen once.

Sequenced sample: blood. The TCR sequence derives from a man aged 25-45 years with Graves' hyperthyroidism that later progressed to Graves' ophthalmopathy. The genes are TRBV24-1 and TRBJ2-1, with TRBD2 matching 8 bases. The CDR3, as DNA: TGTGCCACCAGTGATTTGCGGGGCGGGGGGAGGGATGAGCAGTTCTTC. It translates to CATSDLRGGGRDEQFF.